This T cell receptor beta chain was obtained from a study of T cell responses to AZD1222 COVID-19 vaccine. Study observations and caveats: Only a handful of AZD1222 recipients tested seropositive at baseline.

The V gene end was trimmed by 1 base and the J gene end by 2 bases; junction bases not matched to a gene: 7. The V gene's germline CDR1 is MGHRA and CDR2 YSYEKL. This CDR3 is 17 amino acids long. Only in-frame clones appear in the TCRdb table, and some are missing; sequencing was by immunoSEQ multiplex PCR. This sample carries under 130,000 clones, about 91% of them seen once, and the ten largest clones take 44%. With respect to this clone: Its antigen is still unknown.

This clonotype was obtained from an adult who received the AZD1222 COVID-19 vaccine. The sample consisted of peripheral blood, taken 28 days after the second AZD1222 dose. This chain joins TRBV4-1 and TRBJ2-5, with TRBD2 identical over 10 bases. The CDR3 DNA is TGCGCCAGCAGCCAAGTCTCACTAGCGGGAACACAAGAGACCCAGTACTTC. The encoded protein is CASSQVSLAGTQETQYF.